A single sample gave rise to the 19 T cell receptor beta chains below, sequenced in a study of cytomegalovirus exposure and HLA in healthy donors. Amplification used 60 Vbeta primers and 13 Jbeta primers. TCRdb's table, derived via immunoSEQ multiplex PCR, lists solely in-frame clones and lacks some. The profile shows about 200,000 clones, approximately 80% of them singletons. Specimen: PBMCs. The receptors were sampled from a woman aged 18-29 years in good health and CMV-seronegative.

The rearrangement links TRBV15 to TRBJ1-2, with 7 bases aligning to TRBD1. Germline values: CDR1 LNHNV, CDR2 YYDKDF (reference sequence). With V trimmed by 0 bases and J by 7 bases, 5 bases remained unmatched. This CDR3 region has 14 residues. The DNA of the CDR3 is TGTGCCACCAGCAGAGAGGCCCCAGGGGGTGGCTACACCTTC. Encoded protein: CATSREAPGGGYTF.

This chain links TRBV5-6 with TRBJ2-3; 9 bases map to TRBD2. The trim removed 0 bases at V and 2 bases at J, leaving 1 base unmatched. Per germline, CDR1 SGHDT and CDR2 YYEEEE. This CDR3 has 15 residues. CDR3 region: CASSLVAGVTDTQYF. The CDR3 nucleotides are TGTGCCAGCAGCTTGGTAGCGGGAGTCACAGATACGCAGTATTTT.

The gene calls are TRBV14 and TRBJ2-5; TRBD1 agrees at 9 bases. The DNA end lines up better with TRBJ2-7; the J call may be wrong. Germline V gene data show CDR1 as SGHDN and CDR2 as FVKESK. The CDR3 loop spans 15 amino acids. The CDR3 sequence: CASSHSGQGPYEQYF. The CDR3 DNA reads as TGTGCCAGCAGCCACTCTGGACAGGGGCCCTACGAGCAGTACTTC.

J is TRBJ1-1 and V is TRBV9; 11 nucleotides line up with TRBD1. Germline loops: CDR1 SGDLS, CDR2 YYNGEE. The junction had 4 bases not matched to a gene; V was cut back by 4 bases and J by 8 bases. This CDR3 has 13 amino acids. The CDR3 loop is CASSWDRGDEAFF. Here the CDR3 DNA reads TGTGCCAGCAGCTGGGACAGGGGGGACGAAGCTTTCTTT. Full variable domain (outside the CDR3, taken from reference TRBV9 and TRBJ1-1): DSGVTQTPKHLITATGQRVTLRCSPRSGDLSVYWYQQSLDQGLQFLIQYYNGEERAKGNILERFSAQQFPDLHSELNLSSLELGDSALYFCASSWDRGDEAFFGQGTRLTVV.

This clone is a singleton in its sample. The chain is built from TRBV19 and TRBJ2-1; 7 positions agree with TRBD2. Germline CDR1 is LNHDA and CDR2 is SQIVND (reference sequence). There are 16 residues in the CDR3. With 5 bases clipped from V and 1 base from J, the junction kept 8 bases outside the gene matches. The CDR3 sequence: CASSRGGGSSYNEQFF. The CDR3 coding sequence is TGTGCCAGTAGTCGGGGCGGCGGGAGTTCCTACAATGAGCAGTTCTTC.

This chain uses TRBV4-3 with TRBJ1-2; no definite D call. The germline V gene has CDR1 LGHNA and CDR2 YSLEER. The CDR3 sequence is 21 residues long. Deletions cut 4 bases from V and 2 bases from J, with 32 bases between. CDR3 sequence (DNA): TGCGCCAGCAGCCCTGATAGCTTTCTCGCAGAACAACCCTTCATAAACTATGGCTACACCTTC. Translated: CASSPDSFLAEQPFINYGYTF.

J is TRBJ1-1 and V is TRBV10-3; D might be TRBD1 (5 bases). V was pared by 3 bases and J by 7 bases, with 9 bases between. CDR3 length: 12 residues. Germline V gene sequence: CDR1 ENHRY, CDR2 SYGVKD. CDR3 coding DNA: TGTGCCATCAGTGATGACAGTATTGAAGCTTTCTTT. As protein: CAISDDSIEAFF.

This chain uses TRBV7-8 with TRBJ2-2, with D possibly TRBD1 on 5 matching bases. CDR1 is SGHVS, CDR2 FQNEAQ, per germline. V was clipped by 1 base and J by 1 base, with 7 bases between them. This CDR3 is built from 15 residues. CDR3: CASSLVQVNTGELFF. CDR3 DNA sequence: TGTGCCAGCAGCTTAGTACAGGTGAACACCGGGGAGCTGTTTTTT.

The V call is TRBV5-4, the J call TRBJ2-5; 13 nucleotides line up with TRBD2. V trimming: 0 bases; J trimming: 11 bases; junction bases outside the gene matches: 16. Germline assignment: CDR1 SGHNT and CDR2 YYREEE (reference sequence). This CDR3 is built from 18 residues. The CDR3 sequence: CASSLAGTSGISQTGQYF. The CDR3, as DNA: TGTGCCAGCAGCTTGGCCGGGACTAGCGGGATTAGCCAGACGGGGCAGTACTTC.

The chain uses TRBV4-1 and TRBJ1-4; the D gene is possibly TRBD1 (6 bases). Trimming took 1 base from V and 8 from J, leaving 20 bases between them. The V gene's germline CDR1 is MGHRA and CDR2 YSYEKL. The CDR3 covers 17 residues. CDR3 loop: CASSQARHVDSPEKLFF. In DNA, the CDR3 is TGCGCCAGCAGCCAAGCCAGACACGTGGACAGCCCCGAAAAACTGTTTTTT.

This chain uses TRBV10-1 with TRBJ2-7; 16 nucleotides align to TRBD2. V was clipped by 5 bases and J by 5 bases; unmatched bases: 9. The germline CDR1 and CDR2 sequences are WNHNN and SYGVQD (reference sequence). The CDR3 consists of 17 residues. The CDR3 here is CASSRPGTSGREDEQYV. DNA for the CDR3: TGCGCCAGCAGTCGGCCGGGGACTAGCGGGAGGGAGGACGAGCAGTACGTC.

Only one count was recorded for this clone. One junction end disagrees with the germline gene, perhaps due to a read error. This chain joins TRBV11-2 and TRBJ1-1; D gene ambiguous. This CDR3 contains 16 residues. Germline CDR1 is SGHAT and CDR2 is FQNNGV. The DNA of the CDR3 is TGTGCCAGCAGCTTCGCTCCGACATATATGAACACTGAAGCTCTCTTT. This gives the protein CASSFAPTYMNTEALF.

V usage is TRBV18 and J usage is TRBJ2-7; 8 bases align to TRBD1. With V trimmed by 4 bases and J by 6 bases, 5 bases remained unmatched. This CDR3 spans 13 amino acids. Germline CDR1 is KGHSH and CDR2 is LQKENI. CDR3 sequence reads: CASSRDRGSEQYV. The CDR3 coding sequence is TGTGCCAGCTCACGAGACAGGGGCAGCGAGCAGTACGTC.

DNA of the CDR3: TGTGCCAGCAGTTATCGACAGGGCTATGGCTACACCTTC. As protein: CASSYRQGYGYTF. This sequence joins TRBV6-5 and TRBJ1-2, with 7 bases fitting TRBD1. The CDR3 covers 13 residues. V shed 3 bases, J shed 4 bases, and the junction held 2 bases outside the gene matches. The V gene's germline CDR1 is MNHEY and CDR2 SVGAGI.

The chain is built from TRBV19 and TRBJ2-5; unclear D gene. Trimming cost V 8 bases and J 4 bases, with 17 bases left between them. This CDR3 region has 14 residues. Germline V gene sequence: CDR1 LNHDA, CDR2 SQIVND (reference sequence). This CDR3 is CASRPSAEGETQYF. The CDR3 DNA sequence: TGTGCCAGTCGGCCCTCTGCGGAAGGAGAGACCCAGTACTTC.

V usage is TRBV12-5 and J usage is TRBJ1-2; no clear D gene. V gave up 0 bases and J gave up 4 bases, with 15 bases separating them. Germline-derived CDR1 and CDR2 are LGHNT and FRNRAP. CDR3 length: 16 residues. The CDR3 reads CASGLVIREYGYGYTF. Here the CDR3 DNA reads TGTGCTAGTGGTTTGGTAATTCGGGAGTACGGCTATGGCTACACCTTC.

This clone was seen only once. The V gene is TRBV11-2, the J gene TRBJ2-7, with D perhaps matching TRBD1 (5 bases). V lost 5 bases to trimming and J lost 2 bases, with 22 bases between them. The germline gives CDR1 SGHAT, CDR2 FQNNGV. CDR3 length: 17 amino acids. The CDR3 is CASSPGQPSPPTYEQYV. The CDR3 bases are TGTGCCAGCAGCCCCGGACAACCATCTCCCCCTACCTACGAGCAGTACGTC.

This chain connects TRBV28 to TRBJ2-3; 10 bases match TRBD2. This CDR3 region has 18 residues. V shed 5 bases, J shed 1 base, and the junction held 12 bases outside the gene matches. Germline loops: CDR1 MDHEN, CDR2 SYDVKM. The CDR3 region has the DNA TGTGCCAGCAGTCCCGCGCAAGCGGGAGGGCCTCGCACAGATACGCAGTATTTT. Translated: CASSPAQAGGPRTDTQYF.

The CDR3 reads CASSAPQRGGYNEQFF. For the CDR3, the DNA is TGTGCCAGCAGCGCCCCCCAGCGGGGGGGGTACAATGAGCAGTTCTTC. The rearrangement uses TRBV9 and TRBJ2-1; 10 positions agree with TRBD2. The CDR3 totals 16 residues. From germline, CDR1 is SGDLS and CDR2 YYNGEE. After removal of 3 bases from V and 4 bases from J, the junction contained 7 bases not matched to a gene.